This entry is about one T cell receptor (beta chain). TCRdb's table, derived via immunoSEQ multiplex PCR, lists solely in-frame clones and lacks some. The profile shows fewer than 85,000 clones, approximately 80% of them singletons. The CDR3 covers 15 residues. Trimming took off 0 bases at V and 7 bases at J, with 13 bases between the two ends. Germline-derived CDR1 and CDR2 are LGHNA and YSLEER. The data belong to a study of blood T cell repertoires in COVID-19. Seattle patients were enrolled while actively infected and followed longitudinally. This sequence was found in a young man with COVID-19, enrolled during active disease. The chain has TRBV4-3 and TRBJ1-5; D unclear. Sequencing was performed on peripheral blood. CDR3 amino acids: CASSQDRYGSQPQHF. CDR3 nucleotide sequence: TGCGCCAGCAGCCAAGATAGATACGGGTCGCAGCCCCAGCATTTT.